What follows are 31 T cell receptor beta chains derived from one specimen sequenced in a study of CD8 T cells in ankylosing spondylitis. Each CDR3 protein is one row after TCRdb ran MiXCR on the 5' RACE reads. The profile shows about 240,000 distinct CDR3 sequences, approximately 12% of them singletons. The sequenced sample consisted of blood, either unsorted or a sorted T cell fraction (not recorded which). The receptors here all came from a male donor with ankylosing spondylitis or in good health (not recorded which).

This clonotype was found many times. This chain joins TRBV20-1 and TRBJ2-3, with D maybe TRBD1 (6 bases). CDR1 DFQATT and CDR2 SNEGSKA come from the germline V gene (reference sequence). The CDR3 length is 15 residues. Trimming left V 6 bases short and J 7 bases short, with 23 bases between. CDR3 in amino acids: CSATSEGVYLNTQYF. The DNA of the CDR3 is TGCAGTGCCACATCAGAGGGGGTTTATTTGAATACGCAGTATTTT.

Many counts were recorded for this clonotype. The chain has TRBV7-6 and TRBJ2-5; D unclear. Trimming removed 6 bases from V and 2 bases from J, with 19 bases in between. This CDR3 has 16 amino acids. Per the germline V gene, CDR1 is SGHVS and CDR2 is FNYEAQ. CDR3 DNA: TGTGCCAGCAGTTCGGGTTCGCAGGCGTATCAAGAGACCCAGTACTTC. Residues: CASSSGSQAYQETQYF. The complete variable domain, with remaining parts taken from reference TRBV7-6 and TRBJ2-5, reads GAGVSQSPRYKVTKRGQDVALRCDPISGHVSLYWYRQALGQGPEFLTYFNYEAQQDKSGLPNDRFSAERPEGSISTLTIQRTEQRDSAMYRCASSSGSQAYQETQYFGPGTRLLVL.

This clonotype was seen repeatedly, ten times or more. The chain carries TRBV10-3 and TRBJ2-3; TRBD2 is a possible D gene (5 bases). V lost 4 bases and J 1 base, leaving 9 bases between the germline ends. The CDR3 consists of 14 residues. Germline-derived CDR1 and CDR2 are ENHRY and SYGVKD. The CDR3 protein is CAISAPAGTDTQYF. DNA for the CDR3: TGTGCCATCAGTGCCCCAGCGGGCACAGATACGCAGTATTTT.

CDR3 coding DNA: TGTGCCAGCAATCCCGCGGGCCACAATGAGCAGTTCTTC. Residues: CASNPAGHNEQFF. The V gene is TRBV12-3 or TRBV12-4, the J gene TRBJ2-1; a weak D match, TRBD2 (5 bases). The CDR3 spans 13 residues. V lost 7 bases, J lost 5 bases, and 12 bases lay in between.

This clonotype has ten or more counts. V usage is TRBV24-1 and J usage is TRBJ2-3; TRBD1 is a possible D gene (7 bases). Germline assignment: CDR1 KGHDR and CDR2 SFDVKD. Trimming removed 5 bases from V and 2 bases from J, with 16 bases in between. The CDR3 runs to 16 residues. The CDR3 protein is CATSAVAGTDTDTQYF. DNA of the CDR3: TGTGCCACCAGTGCCGTCGCGGGGACAGACACAGATACGCAGTATTTT.

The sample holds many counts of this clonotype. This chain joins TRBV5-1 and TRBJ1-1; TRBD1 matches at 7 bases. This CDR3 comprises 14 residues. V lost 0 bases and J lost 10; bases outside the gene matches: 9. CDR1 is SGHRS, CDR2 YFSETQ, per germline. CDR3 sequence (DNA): TGCGCCAGCAGCTTGGATGGGACAGCCTACGCAGCTTTCTTT. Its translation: CASSLDGTAYAAFF.

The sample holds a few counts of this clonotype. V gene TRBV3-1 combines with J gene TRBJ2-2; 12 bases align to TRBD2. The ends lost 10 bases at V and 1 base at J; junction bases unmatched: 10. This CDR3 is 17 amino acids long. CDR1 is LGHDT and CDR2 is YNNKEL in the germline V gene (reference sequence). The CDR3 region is CATTHTSGRRNTGELFF. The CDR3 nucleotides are TGTGCCACCACCCATACTAGCGGGAGGAGGAACACCGGGGAGCTGTTTTTT.

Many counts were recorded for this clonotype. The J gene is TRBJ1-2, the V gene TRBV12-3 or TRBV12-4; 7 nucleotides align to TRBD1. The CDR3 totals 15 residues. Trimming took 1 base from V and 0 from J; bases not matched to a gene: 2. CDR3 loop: CASSLDRGSNYGYTF. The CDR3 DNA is TGTGCCAGCAGTTTAGACAGGGGATCTAACTATGGCTACACCTTC.

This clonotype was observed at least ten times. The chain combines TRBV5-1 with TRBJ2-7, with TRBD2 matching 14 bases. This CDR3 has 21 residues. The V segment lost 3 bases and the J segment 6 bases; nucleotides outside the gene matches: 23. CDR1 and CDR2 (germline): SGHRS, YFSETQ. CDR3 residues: CASSWKGLYEGTSGSSVEQYF. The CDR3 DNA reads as TGCGCCAGCAGCTGGAAAGGACTGTATGAAGGGACTAGCGGGAGCTCCGTCGAGCAGTACTTC.

The CDR3 DNA sequence: TGTGCCAGCAGCGGGGGAACCGGGACAAGGGAGTTCTTC. The encoded protein is CASSGGTGTREFF. The chain combines TRBV9 with TRBJ2-1; D possibly corresponds to TRBD1 (6 bases). The length of the CDR3 is 13 residues. The germline V gene has CDR1 SGDLS and CDR2 YYNGEE. Trimming removed 3 bases from V and 14 bases from J, with 18 bases in between.

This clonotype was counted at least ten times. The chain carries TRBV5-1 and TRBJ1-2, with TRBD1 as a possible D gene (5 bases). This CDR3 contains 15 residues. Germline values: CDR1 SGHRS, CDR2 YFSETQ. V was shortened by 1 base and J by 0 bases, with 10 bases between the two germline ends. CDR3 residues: CASSLTQGPNYGYTF. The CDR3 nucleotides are TGCGCCAGCAGCTTGACCCAGGGCCCTAACTATGGCTACACCTTC.

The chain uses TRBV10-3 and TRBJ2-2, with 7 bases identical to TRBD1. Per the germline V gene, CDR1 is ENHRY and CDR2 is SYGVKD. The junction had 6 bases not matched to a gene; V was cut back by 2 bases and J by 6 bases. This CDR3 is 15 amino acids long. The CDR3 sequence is CAISEGDRDAGELFF. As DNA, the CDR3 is TGTGCCATCAGTGAGGGCGACAGGGATGCCGGGGAGCTGTTTTTT.

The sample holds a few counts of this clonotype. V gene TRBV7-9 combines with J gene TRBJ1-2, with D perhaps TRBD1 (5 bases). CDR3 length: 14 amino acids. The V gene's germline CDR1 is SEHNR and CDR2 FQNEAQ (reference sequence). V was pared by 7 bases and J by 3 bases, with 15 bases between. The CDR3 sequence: CASNMPQGDYGYTF. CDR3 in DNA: TGTGCCAGCAATATGCCCCAGGGTGACTATGGCTACACCTTC.

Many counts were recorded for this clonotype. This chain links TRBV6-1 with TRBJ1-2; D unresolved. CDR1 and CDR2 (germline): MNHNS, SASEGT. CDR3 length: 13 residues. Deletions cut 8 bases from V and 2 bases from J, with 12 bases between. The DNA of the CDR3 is TGTGCCAGCGCCATCGGGCAGAACTATGGCTACACCTTC. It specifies CASAIGQNYGYTF.

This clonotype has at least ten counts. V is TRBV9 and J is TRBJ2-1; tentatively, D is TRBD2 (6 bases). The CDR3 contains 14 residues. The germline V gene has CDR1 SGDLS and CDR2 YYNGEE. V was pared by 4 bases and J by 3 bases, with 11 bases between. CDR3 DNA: TGTGCCAGCAGCCTGATGGGACTCTACAATGAGCAGTTCTTC. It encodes CASSLMGLYNEQFF.

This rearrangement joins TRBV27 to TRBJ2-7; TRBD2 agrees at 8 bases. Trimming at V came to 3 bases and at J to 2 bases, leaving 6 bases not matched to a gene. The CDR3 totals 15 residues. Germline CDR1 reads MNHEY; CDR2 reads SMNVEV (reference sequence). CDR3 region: CASSLKVAGTYEQYF. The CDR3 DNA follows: TGTGCCAGCAGTTTGAAAGTAGCGGGAACCTACGAGCAGTACTTC.

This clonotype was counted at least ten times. This CDR3 is CSARGTGTTDTQYF. CDR3 DNA sequence: TGCAGTGCCAGGGGGACGGGAACCACAGATACGCAGTATTTT. The genes are TRBV20-1 and TRBJ2-3; 7 nucleotides agree with TRBD1. Germline CDR1 and CDR2: DFQATT and SNEGSKA (reference sequence). This CDR3 has 14 amino acids. Unmatched junction bases numbered 8, after V lost 6 bases and J lost 2 bases.

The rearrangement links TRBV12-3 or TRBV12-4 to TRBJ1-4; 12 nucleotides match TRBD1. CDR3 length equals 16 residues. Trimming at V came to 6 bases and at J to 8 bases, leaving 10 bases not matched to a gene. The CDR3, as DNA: TGTGCCAGCAGCCTAGGATGGGACAGGGGGCCCGAAAAACTGTTTTTT. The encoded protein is CASSLGWDRGPEKLFF.

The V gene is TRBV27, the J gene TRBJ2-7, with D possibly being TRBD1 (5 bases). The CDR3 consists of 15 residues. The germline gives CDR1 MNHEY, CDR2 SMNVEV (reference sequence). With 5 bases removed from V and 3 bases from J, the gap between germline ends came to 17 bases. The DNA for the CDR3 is TGTGCCAGCAGTACTTCCTCGACAGATTACTACGAGCAGTACTTC. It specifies CASSTSSTDYYEQYF.

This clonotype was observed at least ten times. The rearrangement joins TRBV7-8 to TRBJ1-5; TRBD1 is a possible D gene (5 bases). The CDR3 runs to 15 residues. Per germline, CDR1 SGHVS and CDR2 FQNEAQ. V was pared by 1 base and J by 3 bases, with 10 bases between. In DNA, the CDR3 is TGTGCCAGCAGCTTAGTGGGGGAAGTCAATCAGCCCCAGCATTTT. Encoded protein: CASSLVGEVNQPQHF.

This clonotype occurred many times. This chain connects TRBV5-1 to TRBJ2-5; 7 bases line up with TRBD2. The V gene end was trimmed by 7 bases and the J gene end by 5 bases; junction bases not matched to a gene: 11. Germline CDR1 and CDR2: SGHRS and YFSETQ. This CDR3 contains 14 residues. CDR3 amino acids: CASGSSGARETQYF. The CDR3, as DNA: TGCGCCAGCGGCTCTAGCGGAGCCCGGGAGACCCAGTACTTC.

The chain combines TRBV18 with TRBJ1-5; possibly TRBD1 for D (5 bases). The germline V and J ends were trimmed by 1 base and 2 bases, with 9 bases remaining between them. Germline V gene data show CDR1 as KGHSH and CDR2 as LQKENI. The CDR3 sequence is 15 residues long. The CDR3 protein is CASSPQQGGNQPQHF. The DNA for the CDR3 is TGTGCCAGCTCACCACAGCAGGGTGGCAATCAGCCCCAGCATTTT.

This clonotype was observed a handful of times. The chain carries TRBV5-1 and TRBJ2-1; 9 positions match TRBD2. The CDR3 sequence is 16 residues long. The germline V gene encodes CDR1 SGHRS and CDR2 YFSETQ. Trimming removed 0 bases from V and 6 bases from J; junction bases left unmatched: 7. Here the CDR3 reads CASSLESVLAGNEQFF. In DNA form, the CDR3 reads TGCGCCAGCAGCTTGGAATCTGTACTAGCGGGCAATGAGCAGTTCTTC. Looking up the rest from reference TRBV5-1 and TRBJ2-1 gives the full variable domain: KAGVTQTPRYLIKTRGQQVTLSCSPISGHRSVSWYQQTPGQGLQFLFEYFSETQRNKGNFPGRFSGRQFSNSRSEMNVSTLELGDSALYLCASSLESVLAGNEQFFGPGTRLTVL.

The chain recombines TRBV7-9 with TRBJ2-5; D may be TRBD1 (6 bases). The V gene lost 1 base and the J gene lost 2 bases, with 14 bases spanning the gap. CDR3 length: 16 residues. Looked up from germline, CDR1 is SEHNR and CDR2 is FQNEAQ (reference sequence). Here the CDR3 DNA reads TGTGCCAGCAGCTTAGTCGGGACAAGCCCGCAAGAGACCCAGTACTTC. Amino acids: CASSLVGTSPQETQYF.

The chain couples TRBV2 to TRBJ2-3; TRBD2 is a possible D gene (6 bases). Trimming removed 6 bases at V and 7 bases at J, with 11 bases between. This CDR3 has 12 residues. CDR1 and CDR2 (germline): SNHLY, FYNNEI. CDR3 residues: CASRPGGNTQYF. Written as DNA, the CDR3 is TGTGCCAGCAGGCCCGGAGGGAATACGCAGTATTTT.

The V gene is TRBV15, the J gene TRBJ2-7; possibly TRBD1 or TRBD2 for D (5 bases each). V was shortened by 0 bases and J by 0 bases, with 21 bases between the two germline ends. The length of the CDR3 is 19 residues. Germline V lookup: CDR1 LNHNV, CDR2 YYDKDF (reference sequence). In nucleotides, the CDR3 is TGTGCCACCAGCAGAGATGAGGGTGCGAGGGACGCTGGCTCCTACGAGCAGTACTTC. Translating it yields CATSRDEGARDAGSYEQYF.

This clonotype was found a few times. CDR3 sequence: CASSIQGTEAFF. The CDR3 DNA reads TGTGCCAGCAGCATACAGGGCACTGAAGCTTTCTTT. The chain couples TRBV7-9 to TRBJ1-1; tentative D call: TRBD1 (6 bases). Per germline, CDR1 SEHNR and CDR2 FQNEAQ (reference sequence). This CDR3 region has 12 residues. With 5 bases removed from V and 4 bases from J, the gap between germline ends came to 8 bases.

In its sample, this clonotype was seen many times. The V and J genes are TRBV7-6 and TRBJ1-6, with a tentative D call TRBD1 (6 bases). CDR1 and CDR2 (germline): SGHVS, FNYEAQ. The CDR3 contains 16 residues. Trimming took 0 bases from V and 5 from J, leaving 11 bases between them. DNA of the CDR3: TGTGCCAGCAGCTTAGCAACAGGGCAAGATAATTCACCCCTCCACTTT. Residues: CASSLATGQDNSPLHF.

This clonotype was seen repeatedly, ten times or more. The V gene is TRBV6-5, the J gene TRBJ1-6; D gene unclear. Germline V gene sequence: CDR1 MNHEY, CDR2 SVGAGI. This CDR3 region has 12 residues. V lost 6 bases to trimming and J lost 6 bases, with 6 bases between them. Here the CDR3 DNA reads TGTGCCAGCAGCCGCAGTAATTCACCCCTCCACTTT. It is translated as CASSRSNSPLHF.

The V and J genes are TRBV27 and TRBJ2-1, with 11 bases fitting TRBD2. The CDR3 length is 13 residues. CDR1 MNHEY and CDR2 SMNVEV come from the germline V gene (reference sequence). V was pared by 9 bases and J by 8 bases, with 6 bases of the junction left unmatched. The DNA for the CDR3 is TGTGCCAGTACTAGCGGGGGTAACGATGAGCAGTTCTTC. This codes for CASTSGGNDEQFF.

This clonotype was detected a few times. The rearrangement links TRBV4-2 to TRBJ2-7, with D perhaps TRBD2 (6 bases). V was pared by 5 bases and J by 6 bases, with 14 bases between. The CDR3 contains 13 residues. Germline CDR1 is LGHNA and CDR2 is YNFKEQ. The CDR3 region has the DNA TGTGCCAGCAGCGGCGCGGGAAAAGCCGAGCAGTACTTC. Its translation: CASSGAGKAEQYF.